This T cell receptor beta chain was sequenced during a study of T cells expressing NK-cell markers. Whole-study context: Seven of the eight sequenced donors were classified as HCMV-seropositive, and one was classified as seronegative. Study outcomes and limitations: In a group of several donors, dominant NKG2C+ clonotypes represented roughly 1.0-7.5% of CD8+ T cells.

CDR1 and CDR2 (germline): KGHSH, LQKENI. The CDR3 length is 19 residues. TCRdb re-analyzed the 5' RACE reads; it lists each CDR3 protein once, without DNA. This sample's table has 300,000 to 450,000 distinct CDR3 sequences. A note on this clonotype: The antigen remains unidentified.

This rearrangement joins TRBV18 to TRBJ2-6. This TCR derives from a man aged 18 to 69 in good health. Specimen: blood T cells: a sorted CD56 or NKG2C T cell subset, CD4+ or CD8+ T cells, or bulk PBMC T cells (not recorded which). The CDR3 spells CASSPRPRTELSGANVLTF.